The 27 T cell receptor beta chains below were found in one sample sequenced in a study of T cell responses to AZD1222 COVID-19 vaccine. Only in-frame clones appear in the TCRdb table, and some are missing; sequencing was by immunoSEQ multiplex PCR. The data show roughly 180,000 clones, 87% seen once. The sequencing here drew on peripheral blood, taken on day 0 of MenACWY control vaccination. The receptors were sampled from an adult in good health.

The chain employs TRBV5-1 and TRBJ1-2; 10 bases match TRBD1. This CDR3 region has 15 residues. V dropped 0 bases and J dropped 10; count of bases not matched to a gene: 9. Germline V CDR1 and CDR2: SGHRS, YFSETQ. The DNA for the CDR3 is TGCGCCAGCAGCTTGGGGTCCCCGGGACAGGGGACCTACACCTTC. Its protein is CASSLGSPGQGTYTF. The entire variable domain, with the rest obtained from reference TRBV5-1 and TRBJ1-2, is as follows: KAGVTQTPRYLIKTRGQQVTLSCSPISGHRSVSWYQQTPGQGLQFLFEYFSETQRNKGNFPGRFSGRQFSNSRSEMNVSTLELGDSALYLCASSLGSPGQGTYTFGSGTRLTVV.

The chain couples TRBV7-8 to TRBJ1-4, with no clear D. The CDR3 loop spans 16 amino acids. Trimming cost V 5 bases and J 0 bases, with 13 bases left between them. From germline, CDR1 is SGHVS and CDR2 FQNEAQ. DNA for the CDR3: TGTGCCAGCAGCCGATGGAGCGGCGCAACTAATGAAAAACTGTTTTTT. Amino acids: CASSRWSGATNEKLFF. Together with reference TRBV7-8 and TRBJ1-4, the CDR3 gives the full variable domain: GAGVSQSPRYKVAKRGQDVALRCDPISGHVSLFWYQQALGQGPEFLTYFQNEAQLDKSGLPSDRFFAERPEGSVSTLKIQRTQQEDSAVYLCASSRWSGATNEKLFFGSGTQLSVL.

The CDR3 loop reads CSVVPLTEAFF. CDR3 in DNA: TGCAGCGTTGTACCCTTAACTGAAGCTTTCTTT. The chain combines TRBV29-1 with TRBJ1-1; no clear D gene. Germline V gene sequence: CDR1 SQVTM, CDR2 ANQGSEA. V dropped 4 bases and J dropped 5 bases, with 8 bases sitting between them. This CDR3 has 11 amino acids.

The CDR3 spells CATSAPQLYTGELFF. CDR3 coding DNA: TGTGCCACCAGTGCCCCCCAACTCTACACCGGGGAGCTGTTTTTT. The V gene is TRBV24-1, the J gene TRBJ2-2; D gene uncertain. CDR1 and CDR2 from the germline V gene are KGHDR and SFDVKD. The CDR3 covers 15 residues. Trimming shortened V by 5 bases and J by 3 bases, and 12 bases separated the two germline ends.

The chain links TRBV28 to TRBJ1-4; weak D call: TRBD1 (6 bases). The CDR3 is made up of 12 amino acids. CDR1 and CDR2 (germline): MDHEN, SYDVKM. Trimming cost V 6 bases and J 8 bases, with 10 bases left between them. In DNA, the CDR3 is TGTGCCAGCAGCCAACAGGGAGAAAAACTGTTTTTT. This translates into CASSQQGEKLFF.

The V call is TRBV6-4, the J call TRBJ1-2; the D gene is possibly TRBD1 (6 bases). The V and J ends lost 2 bases and 5 bases respectively, with 9 bases between them. The length of the CDR3 is 13 residues. Per the germline V gene, CDR1 is MRHNA and CDR2 is SNTAGT. The CDR3 DNA is TGTGCCAGCAGTGACGGGACACCGTATGGCTACACCTTC. Translating gives CASSDGTPYGYTF.

The chain has TRBV2 and TRBJ1-6, with D possibly matching TRBD1 (6 bases). The CDR3 totals 15 residues. Germline V gene data show CDR1 as SNHLY and CDR2 as FYNNEI. Trimming shortened V by 3 bases and J by 1 base, and 7 bases separated the two germline ends. The CDR3 protein is CASSDRGSYNSPLHF. CDR3 DNA: TGTGCCAGCAGTGACAGGGGTTCCTATAATTCACCCCTCCACTTT.

The chain combines TRBV3-1 (or the pseudogene TRBV3-2) with TRBJ2-4; 12 nucleotides agree with TRBD1. The germline CDR1 and CDR2 sequences are LGHDT and YNNKEL (reference sequence). The junction had 3 bases not matched to a gene; V was cut back by 0 bases and J by 9 bases. The CDR3 loop spans 15 amino acids. The CDR3 sequence: CASSQEGQGASIQYF. In nucleotides, the CDR3 is TGTGCCAGCAGCCAAGAGGGACAGGGGGCAAGCATTCAGTACTTC.

J is TRBJ2-1 and V is TRBV7-3; 8 positions agree with TRBD1. V was clipped by 5 bases and J by 4 bases; unmatched bases: 7. Germline CDR1 is SGHTA and CDR2 is FQGTGA. This CDR3 spans 15 amino acids. CDR3 nucleotide sequence: TGTGCCAGCAGCGCCAGGACAGGGCGATACAATGAGCAGTTCTTC. Translation: CASSARTGRYNEQFF.

This chain connects TRBV12-3 or TRBV12-4 to TRBJ2-4; the D is unclear. The CDR3 contains 13 residues. Trimming removed 1 base at V and 6 bases at J, with 7 bases between. The CDR3 nucleotides are TGTGCCAGCAGTTTAGAGGCTCGAAACATTCAGTACTTC. Translated, it gives CASSLEARNIQYF.

The count of this clone is one. V gene TRBV30 combines with J gene TRBJ2-7; D is possibly TRBD1 (5 bases). From germline, CDR1 is GTSNPN and CDR2 SVGIG (reference sequence). Trimming removed 0 bases at V and 0 bases at J, with 12 bases between. CDR3 length: 15 amino acids. CDR3 sequence (DNA): TGTGCCTGGAGTGTTGGACACTGGAGCTCCTACGAGCAGTACTTC. Protein product: CAWSVGHWSSYEQYF.

The chain couples TRBV27 to TRBJ2-2; D not certain. Per germline, CDR1 MNHEY and CDR2 SMNVEV (reference sequence). Trimming cost V 3 bases and J 1 base, with 6 bases left between them. The CDR3 is made up of 14 amino acids. The CDR3 loop is CASSFFVNTGELFF. DNA of the CDR3: TGTGCCAGCAGTTTCTTTGTGAACACCGGGGAGCTGTTTTTT.

In its sample, this clone was seen once. The chain uses TRBV7-9 and TRBJ2-7, with 13 bases lining up with TRBD2. V lost 5 bases to trimming and J lost 2 bases; unmatched junction nucleotides: 6. In germline, CDR1 is SEHNR, CDR2 FQNEAQ (reference sequence). This CDR3 comprises 16 residues. CDR3 loop: CASSQAGTSGTYEQYF. The CDR3 coding sequence is TGTGCCAGCAGCCAGGCCGGGACTAGCGGGACCTACGAGCAGTACTTC.

The chain carries TRBV6-5 and TRBJ2-7; a weak D match, TRBD1 (6 bases). The CDR3 extends over 15 amino acids. The germline CDR1 and CDR2 sequences are MNHEY and SVGAGI. V lost 6 bases to trimming and J lost 2 bases, with 17 bases between them. CDR3 amino acids: CASSPSRTVTYEQYF. The CDR3, as DNA: TGTGCCAGCAGCCCGAGCCGGACAGTAACCTACGAGCAGTACTTC.

This clone appeared once. The chain carries TRBV20-1 and TRBJ2-7, with D maybe TRBD1 (6 bases). V dropped 3 bases and J dropped 6 bases, with 15 bases sitting between them. Germline V gives CDR1 DFQATT, CDR2 SNEGSKA (reference sequence). CDR3 length: 13 amino acids. The CDR3 reads CSASIKLGGEQYF. In nucleotides, the CDR3 is TGCAGTGCTAGTATAAAGCTAGGGGGCGAGCAGTACTTC.

J is TRBJ2-3 and V is TRBV5-1; D call uncertain. Germline values: CDR1 SGHRS, CDR2 YFSETQ. The CDR3 totals 14 residues. V gave up 0 bases and J gave up 3 bases, with 8 bases separating them. Here the CDR3 reads CASSLGLTTDTQYF. The CDR3 DNA sequence: TGCGCCAGCAGCTTGGGACTTACGACAGATACGCAGTATTTT.

The CDR3 protein is CASSLAGKSGLLYGYTF. For the CDR3, the DNA is TGTGCCAGCAGCTTGGCCGGAAAGAGCGGACTCCTCTATGGCTACACCTTC. The V and J genes are TRBV5-4 and TRBJ1-2; unclear D gene. V lost 0 bases and J 4 bases, leaving 19 bases between the germline ends. Germline V lookup: CDR1 SGHNT, CDR2 YYREEE (reference sequence). The CDR3 length is 17 residues.

This chain connects TRBV11-1 to TRBJ2-7, with no clear D. Germline CDR1 SGHAT, CDR2 FQDESV (reference sequence). This CDR3 has 12 amino acids. V was clipped by 6 bases and J by 4 bases, with 10 bases between them. CDR3 coding DNA: TGTGCCAGCAGTTCGTTAAAGTACGAGCAGTACTTC. Translating it yields CASSSLKYEQYF.

This chain joins TRBV11-2 and TRBJ1-5; D is unclear. Trimming took 1 base from V and 0 from J, leaving 16 bases between them. The CDR3 is 18 residues long. Germline-derived CDR1 and CDR2 are SGHAT and FQNNGV. The CDR3 protein is CASSLVASQRNSNQPQHF. In nucleotides, the CDR3 is TGTGCCAGCAGCTTAGTGGCTTCCCAGCGAAATAGCAATCAGCCCCAGCATTTT. The variable domain in full, with the rest retrieved from reference TRBV11-2 and TRBJ1-5, is EAGVAQSPRYKIIEKRQSVAFWCNPISGHATLYWYQQILGQGPKLLIQFQNNGVVDDSQLPKDRFSAERLKGVDSTLKIQPAKLEDSAVYLCASSLVASQRNSNQPQHFGDGTRLSIL.

This clone came up a few times. The V gene is TRBV3-1 (or the pseudogene TRBV3-2), the J gene TRBJ2-7; a weak D match, TRBD1 (6 bases). Germline CDR1 reads LGHDT; CDR2 reads YNNKEL (reference sequence). With 1 base removed from V and 6 bases from J, the gap between germline ends came to 16 bases. CDR3 size: 15 residues. The CDR3 DNA reads as TGTGCCAGCAGCCAAGGATTAACAGGGTTTGGCGAGCAGTACTTC. As protein: CASSQGLTGFGEQYF.

J is TRBJ1-1 and V is TRBV19, with 9 bases lining up with TRBD1. The CDR3 spans 15 residues. Germline loops: CDR1 LNHDA, CDR2 SQIVND (reference sequence). V dropped 2 bases and J dropped 2; count of bases not matched to a gene: 3. As DNA, the CDR3 is TGTGCCAGTAGTATACCGGGACAGGGAAACACTGAAGCTTTCTTT. Translation: CASSIPGQGNTEAFF.

CDR3 region: CASSPGGTNYGYTF. DNA for the CDR3: TGTGCCAGCAGCCCCGGGGGGACTAACTATGGCTACACCTTC. The rearrangement uses TRBV6-5 and TRBJ1-2; D perhaps matches TRBD1 (5 bases). There are 14 residues in the CDR3. Germline-derived CDR1 and CDR2 are MNHEY and SVGAGI. V lost 6 bases to trimming and J lost 0 bases, with 11 bases between them.

V is TRBV7-3 and J is TRBJ2-2, with 8 bases that match TRBD2. The trim removed 5 bases at V and 7 bases at J, leaving 15 bases unmatched. The V gene's germline CDR1 is SGHTA and CDR2 FQGTGA. This CDR3 has 17 residues. The CDR3 reads CASSTAVSGARGGELFF. The CDR3 DNA is TGTGCCAGCAGCACCGCAGTTAGCGGGGCCCGGGGCGGGGAGCTGTTTTTT.

This clone was detected only a few times. V gene TRBV7-2 combines with J gene TRBJ2-6; D remains unclear. V dropped 5 bases and J dropped 2 bases, with 19 bases sitting between them. The CDR3 runs 18 residues. Looked up from germline, CDR1 is SGHTA and CDR2 is FQGNSA. The CDR3 coding sequence is TGTGCCAGCAGCCGCCTTCGGACCGCGACTGCTGGGGCCAACGTCCTGACTTTC. This translates into CASSRLRTATAGANVLTF.

This chain connects TRBV3-1 (or the pseudogene TRBV3-2) to TRBJ2-2; 8 bases line up with TRBD2. Germline CDR1 reads LGHDT; CDR2 reads YNNKEL (reference sequence). V lost 4 bases, J lost 0 bases, and 10 bases stayed unmatched. The CDR3 sequence is 18 residues long. For the CDR3, the DNA is TGTGCCAGCAGCCCAGAAGAAGCGGGGGCCGCGAACACCGGGGAGCTGTTTTTT. It is translated as CASSPEEAGAANTGELFF.

This chain links TRBV5-1 with TRBJ1-2; D not certain. This CDR3 contains 10 residues. The V gene's germline CDR1 is SGHRS and CDR2 YFSETQ. V was clipped by 5 bases and J by 8 bases, with 7 bases between them. Written as DNA, the CDR3 is TGCGCCAGCAGAGGACTGGGCTACACCTTC. This codes for CASRGLGYTF.

The chain employs TRBV28 and TRBJ2-7; no clear D. The CDR3 spans 14 residues. Per the germline V gene, CDR1 is MDHEN and CDR2 is SYDVKM. Trimming removed 3 bases at V and 7 bases at J, with 16 bases between. The CDR3 region is CASSLARSAREQYF. CDR3 bases: TGTGCCAGCAGTTTGGCCAGGTCCGCAAGGGAGCAGTACTTC.